The clone carrying this TCR beta chain was counted ten times or more. Its antigen is not identified. RNA transcripts served as the template for amplifying TCR beta CDR3 regions. Primed by the HTBI set, a first-round RT-PCR was run on the TCR CDR3. TCRdb reanalysed the multiplex PCR reads using MiXCR and keeps one entry per CDR3 protein. The sample shows some 300,000 distinct CDR3 sequences, roughly an eighth of them seen only once. The data were obtained in a study of T cells in Graves' hyperthyroidism and ophthalmopathy. Study details: The authors collected peripheral blood at initial diagnosis, before any treatment. Study outcomes and limitations: A model of 13 V-J pairs discriminated ophthalmopathy from stable hyperthyroidism.

The CDR3 runs to 11 residues. The germline V and J ends were trimmed by 6 bases and 6 bases, with 8 bases remaining between them. Germline-derived CDR1 and CDR2 are KGHSH and LQKENI. Extraction of PBMCs used roughly 9.3 ml of fresh peripheral blood. The TCR originated in a woman aged 40 to 50 with Graves' hyperthyroidism. Sequenced sample: blood. The genes are TRBV18 and TRBJ1-1; D not certain. CDR3 sequence (DNA): TGTGCCAGCTCTACCGAGGCTGAAGCTTTCTTT. Translating it yields CASSTEAEAFF.